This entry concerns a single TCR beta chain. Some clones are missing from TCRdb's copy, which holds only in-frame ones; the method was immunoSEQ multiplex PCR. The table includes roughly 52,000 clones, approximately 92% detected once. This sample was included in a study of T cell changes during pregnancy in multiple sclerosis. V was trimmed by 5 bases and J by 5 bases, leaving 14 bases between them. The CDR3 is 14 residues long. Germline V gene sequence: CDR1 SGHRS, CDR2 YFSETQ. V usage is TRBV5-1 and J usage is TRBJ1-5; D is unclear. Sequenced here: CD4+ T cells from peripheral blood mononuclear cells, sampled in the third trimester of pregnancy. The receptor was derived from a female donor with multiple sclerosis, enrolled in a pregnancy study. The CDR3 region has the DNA TGCGCCAGCAGTGTCCTTTCCGGTGATCAGCCCCAGCATTTT. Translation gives CASSVLSGDQPQHF.